The T cell receptor beta chain under discussion was sequenced for a study of neurological immune-mediated disorders. Template-switch 5'RACE cDNA synthesis added a 10-nucleotide unique molecular identifier. TCRdb processed the 5' RACE reads anew with MiXCR; each CDR3 protein has one entry. The data hold about 55,000 distinct CDR3 sequences, with around 3.9% observed a single time. The unsorted libraries were produced from 2 million PBMCs held at -80 C. This CDR3 region has 14 residues. Trimming cost V 6 bases and J 1 base, with 12 bases left between them. Germline CDR1 reads MNHEY; CDR2 reads SVGAGI. This clonotype came up many times. The antigen is unknown. General study findings and limits: Expanded clones shared no identical CDR3 amino acid sequences across subjects, which suggested private TCR-beta repertoires in all groups. When the repertoires were grouped phylogenetically, those of 18 of the 34 multiple sclerosis patients came together in a single cluster of related CDR3 sequences, which points to a possible repertoire-level signature.

The rearrangement uses TRBV6-5 and TRBJ1-1; possibly TRBD1 for D (5 bases). The sequencing sample was made of PBMCs. The clonotype originates from a man aged 25-45 years with multiple sclerosis. The CDR3 nucleotides are TGTGCCAGCAGAGTACAGGAAACGAACACTGAAGCTTTCTTT. Its protein is CASRVQETNTEAFF.